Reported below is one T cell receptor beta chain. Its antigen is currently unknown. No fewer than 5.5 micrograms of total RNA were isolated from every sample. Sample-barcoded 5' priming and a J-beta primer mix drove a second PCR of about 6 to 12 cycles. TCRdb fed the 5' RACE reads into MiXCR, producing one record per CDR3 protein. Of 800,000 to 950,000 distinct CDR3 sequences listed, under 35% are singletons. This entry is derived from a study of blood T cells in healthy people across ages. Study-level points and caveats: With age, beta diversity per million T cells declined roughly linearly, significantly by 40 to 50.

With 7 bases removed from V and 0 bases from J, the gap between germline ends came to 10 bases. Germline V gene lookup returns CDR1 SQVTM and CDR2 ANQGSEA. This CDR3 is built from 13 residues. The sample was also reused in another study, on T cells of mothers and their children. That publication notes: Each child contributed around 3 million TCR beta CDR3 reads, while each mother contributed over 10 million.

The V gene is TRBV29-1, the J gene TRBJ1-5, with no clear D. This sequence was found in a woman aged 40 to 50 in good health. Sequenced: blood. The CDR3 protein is CSASDNSNQPQHF. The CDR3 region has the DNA TGCAGCGCTAGTGACAATAGCAATCAGCCCCAGCATTTT.